The source of this T cell receptor beta chain is a study of CD8+ T cells in alopecia areata. Study-wide background: Oral tofacitinib (5 to 10 mg twice daily) was administered to treated patients.

The treatment: oral pan-JAK inhibitor, 5-10 mg twice daily. Alopecia areata patients had lesional scalp punch biopsies and peripheral blood taken from them. Germline CDR1 and CDR2: SGHRS and YFSETQ. CDR3 length equals 14 residues. With 0 bases removed from V and 8 bases from J, the gap between germline ends came to 11 bases. In regard to this clone: The antigen remains unidentified.

Whole-study results and caveats: Among the top 100, expanded CD8+ clones, as well as scalp clonality, were significantly decreased by tofacitinib. In scalp and blood during tofacitinib, many expanded lesional clones persisted.

Reverse transcribed after extraction, RNA yielded cDNA as the sequencing template. Profiled with immunoSEQ multiplex PCR; TCRdb holds only in-frame clones, not every one. Of 200,000 or so clones listed, around 43% are singletons. The clonotype originates from a human donor with alopecia areata. The rearrangement uses TRBV5-1 and TRBJ1-4, with D maybe TRBD1 (5 bases). The sequencing used CD4+ T cells sorted from blood, collected at approximately week 36, from a patient treated with tofacitinib. CDR3 amino acids: CASSLVGEEEKLFF. The CDR3 DNA is TGCGCCAGCAGCTTGGTGGGGGAGGAAGAAAAACTGTTTTTT.